Sequencing of this T cell receptor beta chain was carried out in a study of OX40 agonist ivuxolimab in advanced cancers. Study details: Cancers in dose escalation were hepatocellular, melanoma, renal cell and head and neck.

The CDR3 has 14 amino acids. The V segment lost 4 bases and the J segment 2 bases; nucleotides outside the gene matches: 3. Germline CDR1 SGHRS, CDR2 YFSETQ. Method: immunoSEQ multiplex PCR; TCRdb's copy keeps in-frame clones and lacks some. The sample includes around 28,000 clones, about 90% of them seen just once. Prior autoimmune disease or systemic immunosuppression barred patients. This clonotype originated in an adult with an advanced solid tumor such as melanoma, head and neck, liver or kidney cancer. Sequencing used CD4+ or CD8+ T cells sorted from blood, obtained in a trial of the OX40 agonist ivuxolimab. The chain links TRBV5-1 to TRBJ2-7, with 10 bases that match TRBD2. CDR3 loop: CASSPGLAAYEQYF. The DNA of the CDR3 is TGCGCCAGCAGCCCAGGACTAGCGGCCTACGAGCAGTACTTC.